This T cell receptor beta chain was documented in a study of control samples from healthy donors and cancer patients. The method was immunoSEQ multiplex PCR; TCRdb's version includes in-frame clones alone and lacks a portion of them. This sample has roughly 150,000 clones, with roughly 88% found just once. Trimming took 6 bases from V and 0 from J, leaving 12 bases between them. Germline CDR1 is MDHEN and CDR2 is SYDVKM. CDR3 size: 15 residues. The J gene is TRBJ1-3, the V gene TRBV28; TRBD1 is a possible D gene (5 bases). Sequencing used blood. The source of this sequence is a man younger than 35 in good health. This CDR3 reads CASRPDSVSGNTIYF. In nucleotides, the CDR3 is TGTGCCAGCAGACCCGACAGCGTCTCTGGAAACACCATATATTTT.